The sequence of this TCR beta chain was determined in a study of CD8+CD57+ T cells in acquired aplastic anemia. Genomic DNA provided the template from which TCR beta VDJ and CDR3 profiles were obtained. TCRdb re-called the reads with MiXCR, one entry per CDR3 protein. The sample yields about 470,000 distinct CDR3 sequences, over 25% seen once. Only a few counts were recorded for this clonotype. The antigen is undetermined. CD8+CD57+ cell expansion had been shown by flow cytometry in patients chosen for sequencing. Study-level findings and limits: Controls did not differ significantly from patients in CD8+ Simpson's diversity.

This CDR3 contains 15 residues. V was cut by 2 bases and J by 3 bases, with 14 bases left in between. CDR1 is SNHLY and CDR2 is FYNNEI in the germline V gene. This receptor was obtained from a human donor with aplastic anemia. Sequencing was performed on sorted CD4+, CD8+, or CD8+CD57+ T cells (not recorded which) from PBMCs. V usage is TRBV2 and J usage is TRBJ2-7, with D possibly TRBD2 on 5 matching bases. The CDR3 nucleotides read TGTGCCAGCAGTGAATTGGGCGGGCCCATCTACGAGCAGTACTTC. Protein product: CASSELGGPIYEQYF.